This T cell receptor beta chain comes out of a study of blood T cell repertoires in COVID-19. Per the original methods: Using reference gene primer amplification, nucleated cell counts were estimated. Profiling relied on immunoSEQ multiplex PCR, and the TCRdb table lists in-frame clones only, not all of them. The V and J calls and clone size come from that table; D and trimming were worked out from the DNA. Counted here are roughly 300,000 clones, about 85% occurring once; the ten biggest clones make up around 2.5%. Participants were aged 18 to 89 years, lived in 20 to 30 US areas, and enrolled virtually. This sequence was found in a woman in her forties or fifties who had recovered from COVID-19. Material for sequencing was PBMCs or T cells enriched from blood (not recorded which).

CDR3 in amino acids: CASSLDRGFYGYTF. The CDR3 DNA follows: TGTGCCAGCAGCTTAGACAGGGGCTTCTATGGCTACACCTTC. J is TRBJ1-2 and V is TRBV7-2, with 7 bases that match TRBD1. J was trimmed by 4 bases and V by 1 base; bases with no gene match: 3. Germline loops: CDR1 SGHTA, CDR2 FQGNSA. The CDR3 length is 14 residues.